This T cell receptor (beta chain) was profiled in a study of Ad26.COV2.S vaccination and SARS-CoV-2 variants. The data were produced by immunoSEQ multiplex PCR, yet TCRdb's version contains in-frame clones alone and is incomplete. This table holds roughly 300,000 clones, about 87% found once. The CDR3 spans 18 residues. V was clipped by 0 bases and J by 0 bases; unmatched bases: 7. The germline gives CDR1 LGHNA, CDR2 YNFKEQ. The treatment was: roughly 18 received Ad26.COV2.S at low or high dose, single or two shots; several received placebo; per-sample allocation not given. The samples were gathered on day 63 after the first injection of vaccine or placebo. The donor was a Boston adult aged 18-55 years.

V and J are TRBV4-2 and TRBJ2-7, with 11 positions matching TRBD2. This clonotype was sampled from a person aged 18-65 years who received the Ad26.COV2.S COVID-19 vaccine or a placebo. The sample was peripheral blood, taken in a trial of Ad26.COV2.S vaccine versus placebo. The DNA of the CDR3 is TGTGCCAGCAGCCAAGATGCAACTAGCGGGAGCATCTCCTACGAGCAGTACTTC. Translation gives CASSQDATSGSISYEQYF.